This TCR beta chain originates from a study of shared clonotypes between healthy human individuals. Method: immunoSEQ multiplex PCR; TCRdb's copy keeps in-frame clones and lacks some. The table has some 2.3 million clones, about 92% seen once. Between the trimmed V and J ends, which lost 0 bases and 8 bases, there was a span of 8 bases. The germline CDR1 and CDR2 sequences are SEHNR and FQNEAQ (reference sequence). The CDR3 runs to 12 residues. This TCR was recovered from a man aged 18 to 29 in good health. Some clones in this sample may be carry-over from other donors' samples. Sample: naive CD4+ T cells from PBMCs. Subset noted: CD45RA+ positively selected. This chain joins TRBV7-9 and TRBJ2-7; weak D call: TRBD1 (5 bases). The CDR3 DNA is TGTGCCAGCAGCTTAGCGACAGCCCAGCAGTACTTC. Amino acid sequence: CASSLATAQQYF.